This TCR beta chain originates from a study of shared clonotypes between healthy human individuals. At the level of the study: CD4 naive cells filled three plates per donor, CD4 memory three, CD8 naive two and CD8 memory one.

Naive CD8 cells lacked CD45RO and underwent positive selection for CCR7, leaving out terminally differentiated effector memory CD45RA+ cells. Every subset's genomic DNA went evenly onto several immunoSEQ plates. Here immunoSEQ multiplex PCR was the method, and the copy in TCRdb shows in-frame clones only, minus some. The sample records some 630,000 clones, roughly 96% being singletons. This sequence was found in a woman aged 30 to 39 in good health. The sequenced sample was naive CD8+ T cells sorted from blood.

CDR3 coding DNA: TGTGCCAGCAGTGCCGGGGTTAAAAACATTCAGTACTTC. Protein: CASSAGVKNIQYF. The V and J genes are TRBV28 and TRBJ2-4; D perhaps matches TRBD2 (5 bases). From germline, CDR1 is MDHEN and CDR2 SYDVKM. The CDR3 extends over 13 amino acids. With 5 bases removed from V and 4 bases from J, the gap between germline ends came to 9 bases.